The 29 T cell receptor beta chains below all came from one sample that was sequenced in a study of CD8 T cells in ankylosing spondylitis. Findings and limits, study-wide: Among TCR beta sequences, a motif of eight or nine highly homologous variants appeared characteristic of ankylosing spondylitis blood.

TCRdb recomputed calls from the 5' RACE reads with MiXCR, one row per CDR3 protein. The profile shows around 94,000 distinct CDR3 sequences, roughly 10% of them singletons. The antigens of these receptors remain unknown. The specimen was blood, either unsorted or a sorted T cell fraction (not recorded which). These receptors were collected from a male donor with ankylosing spondylitis.

Ten or more counts support this clonotype. V usage is TRBV14 and J usage is TRBJ2-1; tentative D call: TRBD2 (6 bases). Germline assignment: CDR1 SGHDN and CDR2 FVKESK. The V end was cut by 0 bases, the J end by 8 bases, with 14 bases between. The CDR3 extends over 15 amino acids. CDR3 sequence (DNA): TGTGCCAGCAGCCAAGAGAATTTGGGGGGAGATGAGCAGTTCTTC. It yields the protein CASSQENLGGDEQFF. Full variable domain (missing parts from reference TRBV14 and TRBJ2-1): EAGVTQFPSHSVIEKGQTVTLRCDPISGHDNLYWYRRVMGKEIKFLLHFVKESKQDESGMPNNRFLAERTGGTYSTLKVQPAELEDSGVYFCASSQENLGGDEQFFGPGTRLTVL.

The table lists this clonotype with many counts. V gene TRBV13 combines with J gene TRBJ2-1; tentatively, D is TRBD2 (6 bases). The V end lost 0 bases, the J end lost 1 base, and 13 bases lay between the germline ends. The CDR3 is made up of 17 amino acids. The germline V gene has CDR1 PRHDT and CDR2 FYEKMQ (reference sequence). The CDR3 here is CASSLGLVAGSYNEQFF. The CDR3 nucleotides read TGTGCCAGCAGCTTAGGCCTAGTGGCGGGGTCCTACAATGAGCAGTTCTTC.

V and J are TRBV7-6 and TRBJ1-1; D perhaps matches TRBD1 (5 bases). This CDR3 comprises 14 residues. Germline lookup yields CDR1 SGHVS and CDR2 FNYEAQ. The V gene lost 5 bases and the J gene lost 4 bases, with 14 bases spanning the gap. CDR3 DNA: TGTGCCAGCAGCCCTGGGACCTCGGGCACTGAAGCTTTCTTT. Translated, it gives CASSPGTSGTEAFF.

J is TRBJ1-5 and V is TRBV19; D remains ambiguous. Deletions cut 5 bases from V and 5 bases from J, with 13 bases between. The CDR3 contains 14 residues. Per germline, CDR1 LNHDA and CDR2 SQIVND (reference sequence). The CDR3 sequence: CASSARETYQPQHF. The CDR3 DNA follows: TGTGCCAGTAGTGCCCGGGAAACCTATCAGCCCCAGCATTTT. Drawing the rest from reference TRBV19 and TRBJ1-5, the complete variable domain is DGGITQSPKYLFRKEGQNVTLSCEQNLNHDAMYWYRQDPGQGLRLIYYSQIVNDFQKGDIAEGYSVSREKKESFPLTVTSAQKNPTAFYLCASSARETYQPQHFGDGTRLSIL.

The chain joins TRBV27 to TRBJ2-3; 13 positions agree with TRBD2. This CDR3 comprises 17 residues. Germline V gene data show CDR1 as MNHEY and CDR2 as SMNVEV (reference sequence). V gave up 5 bases and J gave up 2 bases; unmatched junction bases: 7. The CDR3 bases are TGTGCCAGCAGTCCCGGACTAGCGGGAGTCGTCACAGATACGCAGTATTTT. This encodes CASSPGLAGVVTDTQYF.

This clonotype was observed at least ten times. The V and J genes are TRBV24-1 and TRBJ2-1, with D possibly matching TRBD2 (6 bases). This CDR3 region has 16 residues. Looked up from germline, CDR1 is KGHDR and CDR2 is SFDVKD. Trimming shortened V by 3 bases and J by 3 bases, and 14 bases separated the two germline ends. The CDR3 nucleotides read TGTGCCACCAGTGATCGGGACTCCTCGATCTACAATGAGCAGTTCTTC. Encoded protein: CATSDRDSSIYNEQFF.

This clonotype has at least ten counts. The chain couples TRBV29-1 to TRBJ2-1, with 9 bases identical to TRBD2. Per the germline V gene, CDR1 is SQVTM and CDR2 is ANQGSEA. The CDR3 is made up of 14 amino acids. The ends lost 5 bases at V and 5 bases at J; junction bases unmatched: 7. Written as DNA, the CDR3 is TGCAGCGTTAAAGGGACTAGCAGTAACAATGAGCAGTTCTTC. As protein: CSVKGTSSNNEQFF.

V gene TRBV7-9 combines with J gene TRBJ2-5; D is possibly TRBD1 or TRBD2 (5 bases each). Trimming removed 5 bases from V and 1 base from J, with 17 bases in between. Germline CDR1 reads SEHNR; CDR2 reads FQNEAQ (reference sequence). The CDR3 runs to 16 residues. Written as DNA, the CDR3 is TGTGCCAGCAGCGCCGCCCGGGGACCGATCCAAGAGACCCAGTACTTC. It translates to CASSAARGPIQETQYF.

The rearrangement joins TRBV29-1 to TRBJ2-6, with D unresolved. The CDR3 loop spans 11 amino acids. The germline V gene has CDR1 SQVTM and CDR2 ANQGSEA. Trimming took off 6 bases at V and 3 bases at J, with 3 bases between the two ends. The CDR3 DNA reads as TGCAGCGTCCTTGGGGCCAACGTCCTGACTTTC. It codes for CSVLGANVLTF.

This rearrangement joins TRBV27 to TRBJ1-6; 8 nucleotides line up with TRBD1. Looked up from germline, CDR1 is MNHEY and CDR2 is SMNVEV (reference sequence). Unmatched junction bases numbered 11, after V lost 4 bases and J lost 6 bases. The CDR3 has 17 amino acids. The CDR3 loop is CASSWVTGEGGNSPLHF. CDR3 bases: TGTGCCAGCAGTTGGGTGACAGGGGAGGGGGGTAATTCACCCCTCCACTTT.

The rearrangement links TRBV11-2 to TRBJ1-6; 10 nucleotides line up with TRBD1. Germline CDR1 reads SGHAT; CDR2 reads FQNNGV. The CDR3 is made up of 15 amino acids. With V trimmed by 4 bases and J by 5 bases, 2 bases remained unmatched. CDR3 coding DNA: TGTGCCAGCAGCTCCGGGACAGGGGATAATTCACCCCTCCACTTT. Translating it yields CASSSGTGDNSPLHF.

This clonotype was counted many times. The chain joins TRBV14 to TRBJ2-1; no clear D. The CDR3 is made up of 11 amino acids. Trimming removed 1 base from V and 7 bases from J, with 2 bases in between. CDR1 SGHDN and CDR2 FVKESK come from the germline V gene. The chain's CDR3 is CASSQVNEQFF. The CDR3 bases are TGTGCCAGCAGCCAAGTAAATGAGCAGTTCTTC.

The V gene is TRBV7-2, the J gene TRBJ2-7, with 12 bases fitting TRBD1. The germline CDR1 and CDR2 sequences are SGHTA and FQGNSA. Trimming took 5 bases from V and 7 from J; bases not matched to a gene: 9. The CDR3 has 15 residues. CDR3 residues: CASSPRDRGQEEQYV. The CDR3 coding sequence is TGTGCCAGCAGCCCCCGGGACAGGGGGCAGGAGGAGCAGTACGTC.

This clonotype was counted many times. The chain is built from TRBV21-1 and TRBJ2-5; TRBD1 is taken as the D call from the table, unchecked against the DNA. TRBV21-1 is marked as a pseudogene. The CDR3 spans 16 residues. The DNA of the CDR3 is TGTGCCAGCAGCAAAGTGGCGGACAGGTCCACAGAGACCCAGTACTTC. Translating gives CASSKVADRSTETQYF.

This chain uses TRBV2 with TRBJ2-2; D not resolved. The CDR3 consists of 14 residues. V was trimmed by 5 bases and J by 7 bases, leaving 14 bases between them. The V gene's germline CDR1 is SNHLY and CDR2 FYNNEI. The CDR3 region has the DNA TGTGCCAGCAGTCCAGAATACCGAATCGGGGAGCTGTTTTTT. Protein product: CASSPEYRIGELFF.

This clonotype was seen many times. The chain joins TRBV5-6 to TRBJ2-4; D gene unclear. The CDR3 spans 14 residues. V gave up 0 bases and J gave up 6 bases, with 10 bases separating them. CDR1 SGHDT and CDR2 YYEEEE come from the germline V gene. The CDR3 protein is CASSLVAGGNIQYF. The CDR3 bases are TGTGCCAGCAGCTTGGTGGCTGGTGGAAACATTCAGTACTTC.

The chain carries TRBV7-9 and TRBJ2-4; the D is unclear. Trimming removed 5 bases at V and 8 bases at J, with 10 bases between. The CDR3 is 12 amino acids. Germline V CDR1 and CDR2: SEHNR, FQNEAQ (reference sequence). The CDR3 coding sequence is TGTGCCAGCAGCCCCCTCCGGGACATTCAGTACTTC. Its protein is CASSPLRDIQYF. The variable domain in full, completed from reference TRBV7-9 and TRBJ2-4, reads DTGVSQNPRHKITKRGQNVTFRCDPISEHNRLYWYRQTLGQGPEFLTYFQNEAQLEKSRLLSDRFSAERPKGSFSTLEIQRTEQGDSAMYLCASSPLRDIQYFGAGTRLSVL.

In this sample, this clonotype turned up many times. This rearrangement joins TRBV11-2 to TRBJ2-5, with a tentative D call TRBD1 (5 bases). V was trimmed by 4 bases and J by 5 bases, leaving 8 bases between them. The germline V gene encodes CDR1 SGHAT and CDR2 FQNNGV. The CDR3 runs 12 residues. The CDR3 spells CASSSPGETQYF. DNA of the CDR3: TGTGCCAGCAGCTCCCCAGGGGAGACCCAGTACTTC.

In its sample, this clonotype was seen many times. This chain uses TRBV27 with TRBJ2-7; 7 bases fit TRBD2. The CDR3 sequence is 12 residues long. In germline, CDR1 is MNHEY, CDR2 SMNVEV (reference sequence). Trimming cost V 8 bases and J 0 bases; bases outside gene matches: 1. The CDR3 loop reads CASGRASYEQYF. DNA for the CDR3: TGTGCCAGCGGGAGGGCCTCCTACGAGCAGTACTTC.

This clonotype was seen at least ten times. This chain uses TRBV11-2 with TRBJ2-4; 11 bases are a match to TRBD1. This CDR3 comprises 13 residues. V lost 5 bases, J lost 9 bases, and 3 bases stayed unmatched. From germline, CDR1 is SGHAT and CDR2 FQNNGV. The CDR3 region has the DNA TGTGCCAGCAGCCCCGGGACAGGGGGCATTCAGTACTTC. Translating gives CASSPGTGGIQYF.

The table lists this clonotype with many counts. The chain uses TRBV12-3 or TRBV12-4 and TRBJ1-1; perhaps TRBD1 as D (5 bases). The CDR3 has 15 residues. V shed 7 bases and J shed 1 base, with 16 bases lying between them. Here the CDR3 DNA reads TGTGCCAGCACCCCTTGGGGGGTTGAGAACACTGAAGCTTTCTTT. This codes for CASTPWGVENTEAFF.

The chain recombines TRBV2 with TRBJ2-1; perhaps TRBD2 as D (5 bases). Germline V CDR1 and CDR2: SNHLY, FYNNEI. CDR3 length equals 16 residues. V lost 4 bases to trimming and J lost 2 bases, with 15 bases between them. The CDR3 sequence is CASSARWEKAYNEQFF. CDR3 sequence (DNA): TGTGCCAGCAGTGCCAGGTGGGAGAAGGCCTACAATGAGCAGTTCTTC.

This rearrangement joins TRBV27 to TRBJ2-1, with no clear D. CDR3 length equals 13 residues. Germline CDR1 reads MNHEY; CDR2 reads SMNVEV (reference sequence). V gave up 5 bases and J gave up 8 bases, with 13 bases separating them. CDR3 in DNA: TGTGCCAGCAGTCCAGACCTAGGATATGAGCAGTTCTTC. Its translation is CASSPDLGYEQFF.

This clonotype was found many times. This chain links TRBV2 with TRBJ2-3; no definite D call. CDR1 and CDR2 from the germline V gene are SNHLY and FYNNEI. The germline V and J ends were trimmed by 1 base and 0 bases, with 8 bases remaining between them. CDR3 length: 15 amino acids. CDR3 in amino acids: CASSEGSSSTDTQYF. The CDR3 DNA is TGTGCCAGCAGTGAAGGGTCTTCTAGCACAGATACGCAGTATTTT. The whole variable domain, remainder taken from reference TRBV2 and TRBJ2-3, is EPEVTQTPSHQVTQMGQEVILRCVPISNHLYFYWYRQILGQKVEFLVSFYNNEISEKSEIFDDQFSVERPDGSNFTLKIRSTKLEDSAMYFCASSEGSSSTDTQYFGPGTRLTVL.

Ten or more counts support this clonotype. This chain links TRBV20-1 with TRBJ2-7; D not certain. Looked up from germline, CDR1 is DFQATT and CDR2 is SNEGSKA (reference sequence). Trimming removed 3 bases at V and 6 bases at J, with 15 bases between. The CDR3 consists of 13 residues. CDR3 region: CSASSNFAAEQYF. In DNA form, the CDR3 reads TGCAGTGCTAGTTCAAACTTTGCGGCCGAGCAGTACTTC.

V is TRBV13 and J is TRBJ2-7, with 7 bases matching TRBD2. This CDR3 contains 16 residues. J gave up 0 bases and V 5 bases, and 10 bases lay outside the gene matches. The V gene's germline CDR1 is PRHDT and CDR2 FYEKMQ (reference sequence). In DNA form, the CDR3 reads TGTGCCAGCAGCCTTAGGGCGAGCGGGGCCTCCTACGAGCAGTACTTC. Translated, it gives CASSLRASGASYEQYF.

This clonotype came up many times. The chain is built from TRBV27 and TRBJ1-2, with a weak D call TRBD1 (6 bases). The CDR3 length is 13 residues. Germline values: CDR1 MNHEY, CDR2 SMNVEV (reference sequence). The V gene lost 5 bases and the J gene lost 4 bases, with 11 bases spanning the gap. Written as DNA, the CDR3 is TGTGCCAGCAGTGCCAGGGGAGGCTATGGCTACACCTTC. Translation gives CASSARGGYGYTF.

The genes are TRBV20-1 and TRBJ2-1; 7 nucleotides line up with TRBD2. The CDR3 runs to 16 residues. V gave up 1 base and J gave up 0 bases; unmatched junction bases: 6. CDR1 DFQATT and CDR2 SNEGSKA come from the germline V gene (reference sequence). CDR3 DNA sequence: TGCAGTGCTAGAGGTTTGGGAGGGCGCTCCTACAATGAGCAGTTCTTC. The encoded protein is CSARGLGGRSYNEQFF.

The V call is TRBV6-1, the J call TRBJ2-7, with 14 bases that match TRBD2. The CDR3 length is 18 residues. Germline values: CDR1 MNHNS, CDR2 SASEGT. With 4 bases clipped from V and 5 bases from J, the junction kept 13 bases outside the gene matches. CDR3 region: CASSGPPGLAGDINEQYF. The CDR3 DNA sequence: TGTGCCAGCAGTGGACCTCCGGGACTAGCGGGAGATATCAACGAGCAGTACTTC.